This paragraph reports one T cell receptor beta chain. The antigen is unknown. The data are from a study of OX40 agonist ivuxolimab in advanced cancers. Findings and caveats of the study: The mean number of expanded clones was higher in CD8+ T cells than in CD4+. Compared with others, partial responders at 0.1-3.0 mg/kg displayed clonal expansion among the lowest.

The assay was immunoSEQ multiplex PCR, and TCRdb's table has in-frame clones only and misses some. The sample holds fewer than 70,000 clones, 85% seen once. There are 15 residues in the CDR3. V lost 3 bases, J lost 1 base, and 12 bases lay in between. From germline, CDR1 is SGHRS and CDR2 YFSETQ. Sequenced here: CD4+ or CD8+ T cells sorted from blood, sampled in a trial of the OX40 agonist ivuxolimab. The chain is built from TRBV5-1 and TRBJ2-3; TRBD2 is a possible D gene (6 bases). This receptor was obtained from an adult with an advanced solid tumor such as melanoma, head and neck, liver or kidney cancer. DNA for the CDR3: TGCGCCAGCAGCTCAAGGGGCGGGGGCACAGATACGCAGTATTTT. The encoded protein is CASSSRGGGTDTQYF.